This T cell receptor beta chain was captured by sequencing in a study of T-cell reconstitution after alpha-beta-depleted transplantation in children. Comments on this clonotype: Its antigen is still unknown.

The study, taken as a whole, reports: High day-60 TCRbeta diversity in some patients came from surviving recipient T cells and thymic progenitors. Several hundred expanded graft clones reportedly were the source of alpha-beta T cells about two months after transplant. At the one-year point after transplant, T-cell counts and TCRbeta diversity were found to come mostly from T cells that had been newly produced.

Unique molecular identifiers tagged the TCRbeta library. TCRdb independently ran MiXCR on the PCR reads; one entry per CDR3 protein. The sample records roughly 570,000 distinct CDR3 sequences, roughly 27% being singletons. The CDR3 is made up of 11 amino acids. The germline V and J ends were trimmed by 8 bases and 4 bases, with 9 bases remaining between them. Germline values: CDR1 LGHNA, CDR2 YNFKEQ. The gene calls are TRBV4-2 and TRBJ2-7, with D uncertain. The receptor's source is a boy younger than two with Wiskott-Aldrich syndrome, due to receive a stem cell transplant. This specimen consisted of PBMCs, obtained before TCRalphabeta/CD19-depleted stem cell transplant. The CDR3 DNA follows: TGTGCCAGCGCTGGGCCTTACGAGCAGTACTTC. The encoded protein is CASAGPYEQYF.